The present T cell receptor beta chain was sequenced within a study of T cells after somatic rescue of genetic block. Sequenced by immunoSEQ multiplex PCR; TCRdb stores in-frame clones only, minus some. The sample holds 95,000 to 120,000 clones; 75% to 95% are singletons and the top ten take approximately 1.4%. Germline assignment: CDR1 MNHNS and CDR2 SASEGT. V was clipped by 6 bases and J by 4 bases, with 15 bases between them. This CDR3 is built from 14 residues. J is TRBJ1-2 and V is TRBV6-1; TRBD1 is a possible D gene (6 bases). Sequenced input: peripheral blood mononuclear cells (PBMCs). The sequence was obtained from a woman between 18 and 29 years old. CDR3 protein: CASSRDMDFYGYTF. CDR3 bases: TGTGCCAGCAGCCGGGACATGGACTTCTATGGCTACACCTTC.